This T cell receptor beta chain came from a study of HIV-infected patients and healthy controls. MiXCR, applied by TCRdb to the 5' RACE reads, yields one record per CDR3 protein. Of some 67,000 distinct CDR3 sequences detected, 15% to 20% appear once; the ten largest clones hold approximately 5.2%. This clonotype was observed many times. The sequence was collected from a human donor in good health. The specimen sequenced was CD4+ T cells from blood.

Written as DNA, the CDR3 is TGTGCCAGCAGTGAAGCGGGGTCTAGGAGGAGGTCTGAGCAGTTCTTC. Amino acids: CASSEAGSRRRSEQFF. The chain uses TRBV2 and TRBJ2-1, with D perhaps TRBD2 (5 bases). CDR3 length: 16 amino acids. V was clipped by 0 bases and J by 9 bases, with 18 bases between them. Germline-derived CDR1 and CDR2 are SNHLY and FYNNEI.